These T cell receptor beta chains were read from a single sample in a study of response to subunit inactivated influenza vaccine. TCRdb used MiXCR to reprocess the RT-PCR reads, holding one entry per CDR3 protein. The profile shows 750,000 to 850,000 distinct CDR3 sequences, around a sixth of them singletons. The sequencing here drew on PBMCs from blood, taken around 5 days after vaccination. These receptors all come from a man aged 45-65 years who received an inactivated influenza vaccine. CDR3s include the opening cysteine and the closing phenylalanine or tryptophan. The order of the fields is D gene, clone size, V gene, J gene, CDR3 DNA, CDR3 protein. D genes are given only for firm matches. Clone size is shown for a subset of rows, as once, few, many or a class of expanded clone.

TRBD1	few	TRBV5-1	TRBJ2-3	TGCGCCAGCAGCCACGGGACAGCTGATACGCAGTATTTT	CASSHGTADTQYF
TRBD2	few	TRBV20-1	TRBJ2-7	TGCAGTGCCCACAGTAGCGGGAGCTCCTACGAGCAGTACTTC	CSAHSSGSSYEQYF
TRBD1	few	TRBV12-3/TRBV12-4	TRBJ2-7	TGTGCCAGCAGTTCCTCTCCCGGCTCAGGGACAGACTACGAGCAGTACTTC	CASSSSPGSGTDYEQYF
.	.	TRBV29-1	TRBJ2-1	TGCAGCGTCTCAGGAGGGGTAAGCTCCTACAATGAGCAGTTCTTC	CSVSGGVSSYNEQFF
.	few	TRBV4-2	TRBJ2-5	TGTGCCAGCAGCCAAGAATTCGGGGGTGGGACCCAGTACTTC	CASSQEFGGGTQYF
.	.	TRBV10-3	TRBJ1-1	TGTGCCATCAGTCTCTCGACAGGAATTGCAAACACTGAAGCTTTCTTT	CAISLSTGIANTEAFF
TRBD1	.	TRBV7-9	TRBJ1-1	TGTGCCAGCACTTTGAATCGGGACAGGGGTGGTACTGAAGCTTTCTTT	CASTLNRDRGGTEAFF
.	.	TRBV20-1	TRBJ1-1	TGCAGTTCAACTCCAGGGGTTACTGAAGCTTTCTTT	CSSTPGVTEAFF
.	.	TRBV6-5	TRBJ2-4	TGTGCCAGCAGTTCGGGCCTAGACGACATTCAGTACTTC	CASSSGLDDIQYF
TRBD2	few	TRBV28	TRBJ2-3	TGTGCCAGCAGTTTCGATAGGACTAGCGGGGGCCTCACAGATACGCAGTATTTT	CASSFDRTSGGLTDTQYF
.	few	TRBV25-1	TRBJ1-1	TGTGCCAGCAGTGATTTCCTAACTGAGGGTACCACTGAAGCTTTCTTT	CASSDFLTEGTTEAFF
.	.	TRBV6-5	TRBJ2-5	TGTGCCAGCAGTTACTCGTCAAGGGCAGAGACCCAGTACTTC	CASSYSSRAETQYF
TRBD2	few	TRBV27	TRBJ2-7	TGTGCCAGCAGTTTGTCGGGGGGAGCGCAGTACTTC	CASSLSGGAQYF
TRBD1	.	TRBV15	TRBJ2-7	TGTGCCACCAGCAGAGCCATGACAGGGCTCTACGAGCAGTACTTC	CATSRAMTGLYEQYF
.	.	TRBV20-1	TRBJ2-3	TGCAGTGCTCCGCATAGCGGTCCTAGCACAGATACGCAGTATTTT	CSAPHSGPSTDTQYF
TRBD2	.	TRBV20-1	TRBJ2-1	TGCAGTGCTCGCCCGCGGGAGGAATACAATGAGCAGTTCTTC	CSARPREEYNEQFF
TRBD1	.	TRBV12-3/TRBV12-4	TRBJ2-5	TGTGCCAGCACCAATCGGGACAGGGGAAGCTGGGAGACCCAGTACTTC	CASTNRDRGSWETQYF
TRBD2	few	TRBV7-3	TRBJ2-3	TGTGCCAGCAGCTTACTAACTAGCGGGAGGTCGGATACGCAGTATTTT	CASSLLTSGRSDTQYF
.	few	TRBV7-2	TRBJ2-3	TGTGCCAGCAGCCTAAATCCGACAAGCACAGATACGCAGTATTTT	CASSLNPTSTDTQYF
.	few	TRBV20-1	TRBJ1-5	TGCAGTGCTGGAGCCGGTGGTCAGCCCCAGCATTTT	CSAGAGGQPQHF
.	.	TRBV12-3/TRBV12-4	TRBJ2-5	TGTGCCAGCAGCTACAGTAGATGGGTTCAACGAGAGACCCAGTACTTC	CASSYSRWVQRETQYF
.	.	TRBV9	TRBJ2-7	TGTGCCAGCAGCCCGACCCCGGCAGGTTCCTACGAGCAGTACTTC	CASSPTPAGSYEQYF
.	.	TRBV6-1	TRBJ1-3	TGTGCCAGCAGCCCCCGGAGGGTGGGAGGAAACACCATATATTTT	CASSPRRVGGNTIYF
.	few	TRBV6-1	TRBJ2-3	TGTGCCAGCAGAACCCAGGGCACAGATACGCAGTATTTT	CASRTQGTDTQYF
TRBD2	few	TRBV6-1	TRBJ2-1	TGTGCCAGCAGAACGCCCAGGACTAGCGGGAGTATCGATGAGCAGTTCTTC	CASRTPRTSGSIDEQFF
TRBD1	.	TRBV7-2	TRBJ1-4	TGTGCCAGCAGCAGCAGGACAGGTCTTAATGAAAAACTGTTTTTT	CASSSRTGLNEKLFF
.	few	TRBV4-2	TRBJ2-1	TGTGCCAGCAGCCAAGATTGGGGTAACAGTTTCGATGAGCAGTTCTTC	CASSQDWGNSFDEQFF
.	few	TRBV6-1	TRBJ2-7	TGTGCCAGCACCTCACAGTCAGCTTACGAGCAGTACTTC	CASTSQSAYEQYF
.	.	TRBV16	TRBJ1-4	TGTGCCAGCAGCAACCCCGGGAGTAATGAAAAACTGTTTTTT	CASSNPGSNEKLFF
.	.	TRBV15	TRBJ1-3	TGTGCCACCAGCAGCGATGGTGGGACCATATATTTT	CATSSDGGTIYF
.	.	TRBV7-2	TRBJ2-3	TGTGCCAGCACCACAAGATGGGCGGAAAATACGCAGTATTTT	CASTTRWAENTQYF
.	.	TRBV15	TRBJ2-7	TGTGCCACCAGCAGAGATGTAGGGCCCTACGAGCAGTACTTC	CATSRDVGPYEQYF
TRBD2	many	TRBV29-1	TRBJ2-5	TGCAGCGTCGCTAGCGGGGGGGAGACCCAGTACTTC	CSVASGGETQYF
TRBD1	many	TRBV27	TRBJ2-2	TGTGCCAGCAGTCATCCGGCGACAGGGGCGAACACCGGGGAGCTGTTTTTT	CASSHPATGANTGELFF
.	many	TRBV20-1	TRBJ2-6	TGCAGTGCTAGAGATGGGGCATACTCTGGGGCCAACGTCCTGACTTTC	CSARDGAYSGANVLTF